These 30 T cell receptor beta chains share one sample of origin, sequenced in a study of T cells after yellow fever vaccination. MiXCR, run by TCRdb on the 5' RACE reads, gives a single entry per CDR3 protein. Here the sample spans approximately 550,000 distinct CDR3 sequences, approximately 21% being singletons. The sequencing here drew on PBMCs, taken 15 days after the yellow fever booster vaccination. These TCRs come from a man aged 30-40 years who received the YFV17D yellow fever vaccine.

The rearrangement joins TRBV27 to TRBJ2-7, with 8 positions matching TRBD1. Germline V CDR1 and CDR2: MNHEY, SMNVEV (reference sequence). The CDR3 length is 15 residues. The ends lost 5 bases at V and 5 bases at J; junction bases unmatched: 11. DNA for the CDR3: TGTGCCAGCAGTCCCCAGACAGGGGCGAAGGACGAGCAGTACTTC. It is translated as CASSPQTGAKDEQYF.

This clonotype was counted a few times. The rearrangement links TRBV25-1 to TRBJ1-2, with D uncertain. The germline gives CDR1 MGHDK, CDR2 SYGVNS. The CDR3 spans 13 residues. The V end lost 6 bases, the J end lost 7 bases, and 15 bases lay between the germline ends. The CDR3 here is CASRENGGSGYTF. The DNA for the CDR3 is TGTGCCAGCAGGGAGAATGGCGGTTCTGGCTACACCTTC.

This clonotype was recorded a few times. This chain connects TRBV18 to TRBJ2-1; no clear D. Deletions cut 5 bases from V and 5 bases from J, with 13 bases between. The CDR3 loop spans 14 amino acids. The germline V gene has CDR1 KGHSH and CDR2 LQKENI. Written as DNA, the CDR3 is TGTGCCAGCTCATCTCAACTGGGTAACAATGAGCAGTTCTTC. Translating gives CASSSQLGNNEQFF.

This clonotype occurred a few times. This sequence joins TRBV7-2 and TRBJ2-7; the D is unclear. Germline V CDR1 and CDR2: SGHTA, FQGNSA. The CDR3 is made up of 13 amino acids. Trimming cost V 5 bases and J 3 bases, with 11 bases left between them. DNA for the CDR3: TGTGCCAGCAGCCCACGTGGAATCTACGAGCAGTACTTC. It is translated as CASSPRGIYEQYF.

This clonotype showed up just a few times. The chain recombines TRBV5-1 with TRBJ2-7; tentative D call: TRBD1 (5 bases). Trimming cost V 2 bases and J 3 bases, with 9 bases left between them. This CDR3 has 13 residues. Germline CDR1 reads SGHRS; CDR2 reads YFSETQ. The DNA for the CDR3 is TGCGCCAGCAGCTTACAAGGGGACTACGAGCAGTACTTC. Amino acid sequence: CASSLQGDYEQYF.

The chain uses TRBV20-1 and TRBJ2-3, with D perhaps assigned TRBD1 or TRBD2 (6 bases each). The ends were cut back, 6 bases at V and 1 base at J, with 14 bases in the middle. The length of the CDR3 is 14 residues. Germline lookup yields CDR1 DFQATT and CDR2 SNEGSKA (reference sequence). The DNA for the CDR3 is TGCAGTGCGCACGCAGGGGAGGGCACAGATACGCAGTATTTT. Amino acids: CSAHAGEGTDTQYF.

V is TRBV4-1 and J is TRBJ2-1; TRBD2 aligns across 12 bases. Trimming removed 3 bases from V and 7 bases from J; junction bases left unmatched: 7. Germline CDR1 reads MGHRA; CDR2 reads YSYEKL. This CDR3 is built from 16 residues. CDR3 bases: TGCGCCAGCAGCCACACACTAGCGGGAGGCGTTAATGAGCAGTTCTTC. Encoded protein: CASSHTLAGGVNEQFF.

This chain links TRBV4-3 with TRBJ2-3; no clear D. Per germline, CDR1 LGHNA and CDR2 YSLEER. The CDR3 spans 17 residues. The V gene lost 0 bases and the J gene lost 0 bases, with 13 bases spanning the gap. The CDR3 DNA is TGCGCCAGCAGCCAAGAAGTGGGCGGTCCTAGCACAGATACGCAGTATTTT. Its protein product is CASSQEVGGPSTDTQYF.

There are a few counts of this clonotype. J is TRBJ2-7 and V is TRBV7-8, with a tentative D call TRBD2 (6 bases). From germline, CDR1 is SGHVS and CDR2 FQNEAQ. The CDR3 is 14 amino acids. V lost 2 bases and J 4 bases, leaving 12 bases between the germline ends. The CDR3 coding sequence is TGTGCCAGCAGCTTACTTGCGGGAAATTACGAGCAGTACTTC. Encoded protein: CASSLLAGNYEQYF.

This clonotype has more than one count but fewer than ten. V usage is TRBV5-6 and J usage is TRBJ2-1; a weak D match, TRBD1 (6 bases). The CDR3 runs to 14 residues. V gave up 6 bases and J gave up 7 bases, with 17 bases separating them. The germline V gene has CDR1 SGHDT and CDR2 YYEEEE. Here the CDR3 DNA reads TGTGCCAGCACCTCAGGGGAAGGTCCGAATGAGCAGTTCTTC. It translates to CASTSGEGPNEQFF. The entire variable domain, with the rest obtained from reference TRBV5-6 and TRBJ2-1, is as follows: DAGVTQSPTHLIKTRGQQVTLRCSPKSGHDTVSWYQQALGQGPQFIFQYYEEEERQRGNFPDRFSGHQFPNYSSELNVNALLLGDSALYLCASTSGEGPNEQFFGPGTRLTVL.

This chain links TRBV6-2 or TRBV6-3 with TRBJ2-4; possibly TRBD1 for D (5 bases). The CDR3 is made up of 15 amino acids. Germline V gene sequence: CDR1 MNHEY, CDR2 SVGEGT. V lost 6 bases and J 4 bases, leaving 16 bases between the germline ends. DNA of the CDR3: TGTGCCAGCAGACCTAAGACAGAGATAAAAAACATTCAGTACTTC. It encodes CASRPKTEIKNIQYF.

This clonotype was counted between two and nine times. The V gene is TRBV7-2, the J gene TRBJ2-1, with TRBD2 matching 11 bases. This CDR3 spans 15 amino acids. V shed 2 bases, J shed 7 bases, and the junction held 4 bases outside the gene matches. Germline CDR1 reads SGHTA; CDR2 reads FQGNSA. This chain's CDR3 is CASSLTSGSRNEQFF. In DNA form, the CDR3 reads TGTGCCAGCAGCTTAACTAGCGGGAGCCGGAATGAGCAGTTCTTC. The variable domain in full, with the rest retrieved from reference TRBV7-2 and TRBJ2-1, is GAGVSQSPSNKVTEKGKDVELRCDPISGHTALYWYRQSLGQGLEFLIYFQGNSAPDKSGLPSDRFSAERTGGSVSTLTIQRTQQEDSAVYLCASSLTSGSRNEQFFGPGTRLTVL.

The chain employs TRBV11-2 and TRBJ2-2, with D perhaps TRBD2 (6 bases). The CDR3 is made up of 18 amino acids. Deletions cut 2 bases from V and 2 bases from J, with 18 bases between. The germline gives CDR1 SGHAT, CDR2 FQNNGV. The CDR3 loop is CASSLLVGGRGNTGELFF. The CDR3 DNA reads TGTGCCAGCAGCTTATTGGTTGGAGGGCGGGGTAACACCGGGGAGCTGTTTTTT.

The chain combines TRBV20-1 with TRBJ2-7, with 9 bases aligning to TRBD1. The germline V gene has CDR1 DFQATT and CDR2 SNEGSKA (reference sequence). There are 14 residues in the CDR3. Germline trimming cut 4 bases from V and 2 bases from J; bases unmatched to any gene: 6. The CDR3 DNA follows: TGCAGTGCTATGGGACAGGGAGTCGCCTACGAGCAGTACTTC. Translation: CSAMGQGVAYEQYF.

The V gene is TRBV6-5, the J gene TRBJ2-1; 13 nucleotides agree with TRBD2. Per germline, CDR1 MNHEY and CDR2 SVGAGI. The trim removed 4 bases at V and 6 bases at J, leaving 6 bases unmatched. There are 16 residues in the CDR3. CDR3 nucleotides: TGTGCCAGCAGTTCTACGACTAGCGGGAGGATCAATGAGCAGTTCTTC. This gives the protein CASSSTTSGRINEQFF.

This clonotype was seen only a few times. The V call is TRBV29-1, the J call TRBJ2-5, with a tentative D call TRBD2 (6 bases). Germline V gives CDR1 SQVTM, CDR2 ANQGSEA. With 6 bases removed from V and 5 bases from J, the gap between germline ends came to 25 bases. The CDR3 covers 16 residues. The CDR3 here is CSVPGEGRSLGETQYF. The CDR3 DNA is TGCAGCGTCCCGGGCGAAGGGAGGTCTTTAGGGGAGACCCAGTACTTC.

This clonotype appeared a few times. The CDR3 protein is CASSDYRGETQYF. Here the CDR3 DNA reads TGTGCCAGCAGTGACTACAGGGGAGAGACCCAGTACTTC. The rearrangement links TRBV2 to TRBJ2-5; 7 bases match TRBD1. The germline CDR1 and CDR2 sequences are SNHLY and FYNNEI. Trimming took 3 bases from V and 4 from J; bases not matched to a gene: 2. There are 13 residues in the CDR3.

CDR3 coding DNA: TGTGCCAGCAGCTTAGCGGGGAGCCCTGACATTCTGAATGAGCAGTTCTTC. It is translated as CASSLAGSPDILNEQFF. The V gene is TRBV7-9, the J gene TRBJ2-1; D possibly corresponds to TRBD2 (5 bases). Germline V gene data show CDR1 as SEHNR and CDR2 as FQNEAQ (reference sequence). Trimming pared 0 bases from V and 7 bases from J, leaving 19 bases between. The CDR3 covers 17 residues.

This clonotype was detected only a few times. The rearrangement links TRBV6-5 to TRBJ2-3; perhaps D is TRBD1 or TRBD2 (6 bases each). Per germline, CDR1 MNHEY and CDR2 SVGAGI. Trimming cost V 6 bases and J 8 bases, with 24 bases left between them. This CDR3 has 16 amino acids. The CDR3 nucleotides read TGTGCCAGCAGCACCCTCCGGCCTCTCAGGGGAGGTACGCAGTATTTT. Translation: CASSTLRPLRGGTQYF.

This clonotype has only a few counts. This chain connects TRBV9 to TRBJ2-2; D gene unclear. The CDR3 totals 12 residues. V was cut by 2 bases and J by 6 bases, with 5 bases left in between. Germline CDR1 is SGDLS and CDR2 is YYNGEE. This CDR3 is CASSVVAGELFF. The CDR3 DNA reads as TGTGCCAGCAGCGTTGTGGCCGGGGAGCTGTTTTTT.

V usage is TRBV25-1 and J usage is TRBJ2-1, with 10 nucleotides matching TRBD2. The V gene's germline CDR1 is MGHDK and CDR2 SYGVNS. With V trimmed by 4 bases and J by 1 base, 4 bases remained unmatched. The CDR3 is made up of 16 amino acids. CDR3 bases: TGTGCCAGCAGTGCAACTAGCGGGGATTCCTACAATGAGCAGTTCTTC. As protein: CASSATSGDSYNEQFF.

The sample holds a few counts of this clonotype. J is TRBJ2-1 and V is TRBV27, with 13 bases that match TRBD2. After removal of 0 bases from V and 6 bases from J, the junction contained 2 bases not matched to a gene. The CDR3 spans 16 residues. CDR1 is MNHEY, CDR2 SMNVEV, per germline (reference sequence). CDR3 nucleotide sequence: TGTGCCAGCAGTTTATCGAGACTAGCGGGAGGCAATGAGCAGTTCTTC. Its protein is CASSLSRLAGGNEQFF.

This sequence joins TRBV27 and TRBJ2-1; 8 bases map to TRBD2. CDR1 and CDR2 from the germline V gene are MNHEY and SMNVEV (reference sequence). The V and J ends lost 11 bases and 9 bases, in that order; junction bases with no gene match: 12. CDR3 length equals 13 residues. The CDR3: CASGVSGRVEQFF. DNA for the CDR3: TGTGCCTCAGGAGTCAGCGGGAGAGTTGAGCAGTTCTTC.

The chain carries TRBV20-1 and TRBJ2-1; 9 bases map to TRBD1. The CDR3 runs to 13 residues. Germline V gives CDR1 DFQATT, CDR2 SNEGSKA (reference sequence). CDR3 residues: CMPGQGPNNEQFF. In nucleotides, the CDR3 is TGCATGCCGGGACAGGGACCCAACAATGAGCAGTTCTTC.

The chain joins TRBV12-3 or TRBV12-4 to TRBJ2-1; 9 bases line up with TRBD2. The CDR3 runs 16 residues. Trimming cost V 2 bases and J 7 bases; bases outside gene matches: 9. CDR3 coding DNA: TGTGCCAGCAGTTTAAAAGCTAGCGGGATACCTAATGAGCAGTTCTTC. This encodes CASSLKASGIPNEQFF.

For the CDR3, the DNA is TGCAGTGCTGCGGACAGGGACCGCACAGATACGCAGTATTTT. Amino acid sequence: CSAADRDRTDTQYF. The chain employs TRBV20-1 and TRBJ2-3, with 8 bases that match TRBD1. Trimming took 5 bases from V and 1 from J; bases not matched to a gene: 5. CDR1 is DFQATT and CDR2 is SNEGSKA in the germline V gene (reference sequence). This CDR3 is 14 amino acids long.

This chain uses TRBV5-5 with TRBJ2-3; D is uncertain. The CDR3 is 18 amino acids. V lost 0 bases, J lost 0 bases, and 17 bases lay in between. Germline V gene sequence: CDR1 SGHKS, CDR2 YYEKEE (reference sequence). The chain's CDR3 is CASSLGYTPQASTDTQYF. The CDR3 nucleotides are TGTGCCAGCAGCTTGGGTTACACCCCGCAAGCTAGCACAGATACGCAGTATTTT.

This clonotype showed up just a few times. The J gene is TRBJ2-7, the V gene TRBV10-3; 9 positions match TRBD1. The germline gives CDR1 ENHRY, CDR2 SYGVKD. The CDR3 contains 16 residues. The trim removed 0 bases at V and 3 bases at J, leaving 6 bases unmatched. CDR3 loop: CAISESIVTGGYEQYF. In DNA form, the CDR3 reads TGTGCCATCAGTGAGTCGATTGTGACAGGGGGCTACGAGCAGTACTTC.

The chain employs TRBV7-9 and TRBJ2-7, with a possible D match to TRBD2 (6 bases). Germline-derived CDR1 and CDR2 are SEHNR and FQNEAQ (reference sequence). The CDR3 totals 14 residues. V was trimmed by 2 bases and J by 2 bases, leaving 10 bases between them. This CDR3 reads CASSLRREPYEQYF. CDR3 nucleotides: TGTGCCAGCAGCTTACGACGGGAGCCCTACGAGCAGTACTTC.

This clonotype was picked up a small number of times. The chain employs TRBV5-1 and TRBJ2-1, with D maybe TRBD2 (6 bases). This CDR3 region has 15 residues. With 4 bases removed from V and 8 bases from J, the gap between germline ends came to 19 bases. Germline CDR1 and CDR2: SGHRS and YFSETQ. The chain's CDR3 is CASSRGGGRRHEQFF. CDR3 in DNA: TGCGCCAGCAGCCGTGGTGGGGGGAGGAGGCATGAGCAGTTCTTC.